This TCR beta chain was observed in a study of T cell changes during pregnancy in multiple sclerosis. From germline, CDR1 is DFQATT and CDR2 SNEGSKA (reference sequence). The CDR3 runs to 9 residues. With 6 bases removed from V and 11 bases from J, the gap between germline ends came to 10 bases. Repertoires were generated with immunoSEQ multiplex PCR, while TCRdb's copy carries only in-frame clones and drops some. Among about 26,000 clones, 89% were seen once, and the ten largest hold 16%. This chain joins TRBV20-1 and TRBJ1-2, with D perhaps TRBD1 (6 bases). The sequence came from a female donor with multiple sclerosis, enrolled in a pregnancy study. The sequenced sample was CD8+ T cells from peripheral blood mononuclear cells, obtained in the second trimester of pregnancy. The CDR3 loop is CSAPTGYTF. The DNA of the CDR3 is TGCAGTGCACCTACAGGGTACACCTTC.